One and the same sample provided the 7 T cell receptor beta chains below, sequenced in a study of identifying expanded T cells in peripheral blood. Only in-frame clones appear in the TCRdb table, and some are missing; sequencing was by immunoSEQ multiplex PCR. The table lists 100,000 or so clones, roughly 88% of them singletons. Sequenced sample: blood. These receptors were collected from a person aged 18 to 69 in good health.

This chain uses TRBV5-1 with TRBJ1-4, with a tentative D call TRBD1 (6 bases). Germline CDR1 and CDR2: SGHRS and YFSETQ. Trimming left V 1 base short and J 5 bases short, with 12 bases between. The CDR3 covers 15 residues. CDR3 in DNA: TGCGCCAGCAGCTTGTCGCCGGGGGCGAATGAAAAACTGTTTTTT. Protein: CASSLSPGANEKLFF. The variable domain in full, with the rest retrieved from reference TRBV5-1 and TRBJ1-4, is KAGVTQTPRYLIKTRGQQVTLSCSPISGHRSVSWYQQTPGQGLQFLFEYFSETQRNKGNFPGRFSGRQFSNSRSEMNVSTLELGDSALYLCASSLSPGANEKLFFGSGTQLSVL.

The J gene is TRBJ2-2, the V gene TRBV4-3; tentatively, D is TRBD2 (5 bases). CDR1 and CDR2 (germline): LGHNA, YSLEER. Trimming left V 2 bases short and J 1 base short, with 14 bases between. The CDR3 extends over 17 amino acids. CDR3 amino acids: CASSQRIIRGNTGELFF. CDR3 sequence (DNA): TGCGCCAGCAGCCAACGGATTATCCGGGGGAACACCGGGGAGCTGTTTTTT.

The chain recombines TRBV4-1 with TRBJ2-1; tentatively, D is TRBD1 (5 bases). From germline, CDR1 is MGHRA and CDR2 YSYEKL. The CDR3 runs 16 residues. The V and J ends lost 2 bases and 3 bases respectively, with 14 bases between them. This CDR3 reads CASSQQTGNFYNEQFF. CDR3 nucleotides: TGCGCCAGCAGCCAACAAACAGGAAACTTCTACAATGAGCAGTTCTTC.

This chain joins TRBV7-2 and TRBJ1-4; a possible D gene is TRBD1 (6 bases). Trimming took 7 bases from V and 2 from J, leaving 11 bases between them. The CDR3 length is 14 residues. CDR1 is SGHTA, CDR2 FQGNSA, per germline. The CDR3, as DNA: TGTGCCAGCAAATCAGGGGCGACTAATGAAAAACTGTTTTTT. Translation: CASKSGATNEKLFF.

This chain uses TRBV7-9 with TRBJ2-3; D possibly matches TRBD1 or TRBD2 (5 bases each). In germline, CDR1 is SEHNR, CDR2 FQNEAQ (reference sequence). The V and J ends lost 3 bases and 6 bases respectively, with 16 bases between them. The CDR3 consists of 15 residues. The CDR3: CASSLALGADDTQYF. The DNA of the CDR3 is TGTGCCAGCAGCTTGGCCCTCGGGGCCGACGATACGCAGTATTTT.

The chain is built from TRBV30 and TRBJ1-1; 7 nucleotides match TRBD1. The trim removed 1 base at V and 4 bases at J, leaving 3 bases unmatched. CDR3 length equals 13 residues. Germline CDR1 reads GTSNPN; CDR2 reads SVGIG (reference sequence). CDR3 DNA: TGTGCCTGGAGTGGTCAGGGGGGCACTGAAGCTTTCTTT. Translation gives CAWSGQGGTEAFF.

The chain employs TRBV2 and TRBJ1-5; D uncertain. V was shortened by 2 bases and J by 0 bases, with 5 bases between the two germline ends. The CDR3 has 14 amino acids. Per germline, CDR1 SNHLY and CDR2 FYNNEI. The CDR3 protein is CASSESRSNQPQHF. DNA for the CDR3: TGTGCCAGCAGTGAATCACGTAGCAATCAGCCCCAGCATTTT.